The next 19 T cell receptor beta chains were all read from a single sample in a study of blood T cell repertoires in COVID-19 (dated by TCRdb to between 2020 and 2021). The library relied on the immunoSEQ multiplex PCR assay. In TCRdb, the immuneACCESS table is reduced to in-frame sequences with V and J assigned. These tables do not hold every clone; where another copy was compared, an unresolved V gene accounts for under half, and the others remain unexplained. The sample table records approximately 220,000 clones; just over 85% of these occur just once. Under 4% of the sample comes from the top ten. The specimen was PBMCs or T cells enriched from blood (not recorded which). The receptors originated from a woman aged 35 to 49 with acute COVID-19.

This chain joins TRBV5-1 and TRBJ1-2, with TRBD1 as a possible D gene (6 bases). This CDR3 region has 15 residues. Per germline, CDR1 SGHRS and CDR2 YFSETQ. The ends were cut back, 4 bases at V and 2 bases at J, with 15 bases in the middle. The CDR3 spells CASSIRQDWNYGYTF. In nucleotides, the CDR3 is TGCGCCAGCAGCATACGACAGGACTGGAACTATGGCTACACCTTC.

The V and J genes are TRBV2 and TRBJ1-1, with 9 positions matching TRBD1. The CDR3 length is 15 residues. The germline V gene encodes CDR1 SNHLY and CDR2 FYNNEI. The junction had 16 bases not matched to a gene; V was cut back by 10 bases and J by 7 bases. In nucleotides, the CDR3 is TGTGCCACCCAAGAAGGGGGACAGGGAGGGAGTGAAGCTTTCTTT. Its translation: CATQEGGQGGSEAFF.

V gene TRBV19 combines with J gene TRBJ2-1; D call uncertain. This CDR3 is built from 14 residues. Trimming left V 3 bases short and J 2 bases short, with 8 bases between. CDR1 and CDR2 (germline): LNHDA, SQIVND (reference sequence). The CDR3 bases are TGTGCCAGTAGTATCACCGCTACCTACAATGAGCAGTTCTTC. Translation gives CASSITATYNEQFF.

The chain combines TRBV15 with TRBJ2-7; weak D call: TRBD2 (5 bases). Germline CDR1 is LNHNV and CDR2 is YYDKDF (reference sequence). The ends were cut back, 0 bases at V and 5 bases at J, with 11 bases in the middle. CDR3 length equals 14 residues. For the CDR3, the DNA is TGTGCCACCAGCAGAGATCCGGGGATCAACGAGCAGTACTTC. It specifies CATSRDPGINEQYF.

This clone was recorded a few times. This chain uses TRBV7-2 with TRBJ1-2; tentative D call: TRBD1 (5 bases). Germline CDR1 and CDR2: SGHTA and FQGNSA. The CDR3 sequence is 15 residues long. Trimming cost V 2 bases and J 2 bases, with 12 bases left between them. The CDR3 nucleotides read TGTGCCAGCAGCTTAACCGCCGGGGGAAACTATGGCTACACCTTC. Its translation is CASSLTAGGNYGYTF.

The rearrangement uses TRBV2 and TRBJ1-5; D possibly corresponds to TRBD1 (6 bases). The germline gives CDR1 SNHLY, CDR2 FYNNEI. V was clipped by 3 bases and J by 16 bases, with 13 bases between them. CDR3 length: 11 amino acids. The CDR3 sequence is CASSEGAGLHF. The CDR3 nucleotides are TGTGCCAGCAGTGAGGGGGCAGGGTTACATTTT.

V usage is TRBV27 and J usage is TRBJ1-5; perhaps TRBD1 as D (5 bases). The CDR3 contains 15 residues. The V and J ends lost 1 base and 5 bases respectively, with 12 bases between them. CDR1 is MNHEY and CDR2 is SMNVEV in the germline V gene (reference sequence). CDR3 in DNA: TGTGCCAGCAGTTTATTGGGGACTTATGATCAGCCCCAGCATTTT. Its protein is CASSLLGTYDQPQHF.

On this clone: The germline gene is not matched at one end of the junction; a read error may be the cause. CDR3 coding DNA: TGTGCCAGCAGTTTTTTGTCGGACTTACCGAAAACCGGGGAGCTGTTTTTT. Residues: CASSFLSDLPKTGELFF. The chain uses TRBV27 and TRBJ2-2, with D possibly TRBD2 on 5 matching bases. CDR3 size: 17 residues. Germline CDR1 and CDR2: MNHEY and SMNVEV (reference sequence).

The chain couples TRBV9 to TRBJ1-2; possible D gene TRBD1, 6 bases. Trimming took 3 bases from V and 8 from J, leaving 14 bases between them. CDR1 and CDR2 from the germline V gene are SGDLS and YYNGEE. This CDR3 has 13 amino acids. CDR3 in DNA: TGTGCCAGCAGCGGAACAGGGTCCAGAGGCTACACCTTC. Amino acid sequence: CASSGTGSRGYTF.

This clone was counted a few times. The J gene is TRBJ2-7, the V gene TRBV4-2; weak D call: TRBD2 (6 bases). CDR3 length: 14 residues. Trimming took 1 base from V and 5 from J, leaving 12 bases between them. Germline CDR1 LGHNA, CDR2 YNFKEQ. CDR3 protein: CASSQGDSGNEQYV. The CDR3 DNA is TGTGCCAGCAGCCAAGGGGACTCGGGGAACGAGCAGTACGTC.

The CDR3 here is CASRRGPSYGYTF. CDR3 coding DNA: TGTGCCAGCAGACGAGGGCCGTCCTATGGCTACACCTTC. The V and J genes are TRBV3-1 (or the pseudogene TRBV3-2) and TRBJ1-2; no definite D call. Germline CDR1 and CDR2: LGHDT and YNNKEL (reference sequence). The V gene lost 6 bases and the J gene lost 4 bases, with 12 bases spanning the gap. The CDR3 consists of 13 residues.

This clone was seen once. V gene TRBV10-1 combines with J gene TRBJ1-1, with TRBD1 as a possible D gene (5 bases). V gave up 6 bases and J gave up 4 bases, with 15 bases separating them. Germline assignment: CDR1 WNHNN and CDR2 SYGVQD (reference sequence). This CDR3 region has 14 residues. The CDR3 here is CASREQAGGTEAFF. DNA for the CDR3: TGCGCCAGCAGAGAACAGGCGGGGGGCACTGAAGCTTTCTTT.

The rearrangement uses TRBV19 and TRBJ2-7; TRBD2 is a possible D gene (7 bases). Trimming stripped 7 bases from V and 2 bases from J, with 18 bases between. Germline CDR1 and CDR2: LNHDA and SQIVND (reference sequence). This CDR3 is built from 15 residues. CDR3 bases: TGTGCCAGTACCTCCGGGGCGGGGGCCCCCTACGAGCAGTACTTC. It encodes CASTSGAGAPYEQYF.

The gene calls are TRBV5-4 and TRBJ1-5; 9 positions match TRBD1. This CDR3 is 15 amino acids long. After removal of 4 bases from V and 0 bases from J, the junction contained 2 bases not matched to a gene. The germline V gene has CDR1 SGHNT and CDR2 YYREEE (reference sequence). The CDR3 region is CASSPGQGSNQPQHF. The CDR3 region has the DNA TGTGCCAGCAGCCCGGGACAGGGTAGCAATCAGCCCCAGCATTTT.

This clone was seen a handful of times. J is TRBJ1-2 and V is TRBV6-4; D call uncertain. Germline V gene sequence: CDR1 MRHNA, CDR2 SNTAGT. The CDR3 has 13 residues. The ends were cut back, 0 bases at V and 7 bases at J, with 9 bases in the middle. This chain's CDR3 is CASSDSTGFGYTF. The DNA of the CDR3 is TGTGCCAGCAGTGACTCGACTGGCTTTGGCTACACCTTC.

V gene TRBV29-1 combines with J gene TRBJ1-1, with 8 bases lining up with TRBD1. Losses at the gene ends were 4 bases for V and 1 base for J; bases not matched to a gene: 5. Germline CDR1 and CDR2: SQVTM and ANQGSEA. The CDR3 is 14 amino acids. The chain's CDR3 is CSVVGTGKNTEAFF. In nucleotides, the CDR3 is TGCAGCGTTGTGGGGACAGGAAAGAACACTGAAGCTTTCTTT.

The chain carries TRBV18 and TRBJ1-5; TRBD1 might be the D (6 bases). Trimming took off 4 bases at V and 2 bases at J, with 15 bases between the two ends. Germline loops: CDR1 KGHSH, CDR2 LQKENI. The CDR3 is made up of 16 amino acids. CDR3 sequence (DNA): TGTGCCAGCTCACACCAACAGGGTGTGGGCAATCAGCCCCAGCATTTT. Protein sequence: CASSHQQGVGNQPQHF.

This chain connects TRBV4-2 to TRBJ1-4, with D possibly matching TRBD1 (6 bases). V was trimmed by 4 bases and J by 3 bases, leaving 9 bases between them. The CDR3 covers 14 residues. The germline gives CDR1 LGHNA, CDR2 YNFKEQ. The CDR3 spells CASSLQGPNEKLFF. The CDR3 coding sequence is TGTGCCAGCAGCCTACAGGGCCCTAATGAAAAACTGTTTTTT.

CDR3 bases: TGTGCCAGTAGTCCGGGTAGGGGGGGCGCCGCCAAAAACATTCAGTACTTC. Translating it yields CASSPGRGGAAKNIQYF. The chain recombines TRBV19 with TRBJ2-4, with D possibly matching TRBD2 (7 bases). The CDR3 is 17 amino acids. The V end lost 5 bases, the J end lost 1 base, and 18 bases lay between the germline ends. CDR1 and CDR2 (germline): LNHDA, SQIVND (reference sequence).